This TCR beta chain stems from a study of beta chain features in type 1 diabetes (dated by TCRdb to the late 2010s). Background for the entire study: Mean age, gender distribution, total cell number and subset yield did not differ between patients and healthy donors. A total of roughly 100 million sorted cells were examined across all samples, and RNA yield correlated strongly with the number of cells per subset. In the study, recently diagnosed type 1 diabetes patients and matched healthy donors were compared on the TCRB repertoires of their sorted circulating CD4+ T cell subsets. Whereas all 28 donors provided naive and central memory subsets, regulatory and stem cell-like memory subsets were isolated from just 8 patients and about 8 healthy donors.

Relative to germline, V is 3 bases shorter and J is 0 bases shorter, with 10 bases between their ends. Measured from the cysteine to the phenylalanine, the CDR3 is 15 residues long. The retained sequence is limited to the CDR3, 45 bases, with the frame set at the first base. Sequences SGDLS (CDR1) and YYNGEE (CDR2) are obtained from the germline V gene. The research as a whole found: PCR might favor shorter templates, but patient and control samples were amplified and corrected together, so any skew would affect both groups equally. Naive, central memory and regulatory TCRB repertoires appeared more similar among patients than among healthy donors. Because cDNA was sequenced instead of genomic DNA, activated cells with high expression could be over-represented, although the groups did not differ in activation or CD3 levels. In all four CD4+ subsets, TCRB CDR3 length was moderately but significantly shorter in type 1 diabetes patients. Because the HLA sub-analyses included only small numbers of individuals, any influence of HLA type on TCRB rearrangement was left unresolved. Patients with type 1 diabetes made fewer insertions and deleted more nucleotides at VDJ recombination sites, implying thymic rearrangement abnormalities.

The entire isolated RNA was reverse transcribed using the High Capacity cDNA Reverse Transcription Kit, and thus expressed TCRB transcripts were sequenced. Deep immunoSEQ sequencing was applied to naive, central memory and regulatory T cell samples, giving an average of around 4 million total reads per sample. Sorted cells were lysed in RLT buffer, and RNA was extracted using DNase-treated RNeasy Micro or Mini kits according to cell number. Each cell subset was processed separately to prevent cross-contamination, with patient and healthy donor samples processed together. Using the immunoSEQ multiplex PCR, TCRB sequences were amplified from cDNA into 87-bp fragments spanning the CDR3 region. The amplicons were sequenced using the Illumina HiSeq platform. Concerning the study's data processing: PCR bias was computationally corrected using synthetic template baselines, reads within Hamming distance 2 were collapsed, and singletons that could not be merged were discarded. By aligning reads against IMGT, V, D and J genes, CDR3 length, and insertions or deletions at six rearrangement sites were assigned. Within each subset, clonotype counts were normalized to the number of sorted cells before true diversity and Gini coefficients were calculated with the tcR R package. The overlap coefficient, calculated on TCRB nucleotide sequences, was used to quantify repertoire sharing. Sourced from immuneACCESS, this table was stored by TCRdb with only in-frame sequences that have V and J called. A share of the clones is absent; for the studies checked, an unresolved V gene accounts for under half, and the remainder has no known explanation. That table supplies the V and J calls and clone size; D and trimming were determined from the DNA. This sample lists roughly 40,000 clones; about 65% were detected once. The ten largest clones take up around 2% of the sample.

On this clone itself: The target of this receptor is not known. No per-base quality is available; no much larger clone lies one base away.

Each donor gave one peripheral blood draw, approximately 0.11 L on average, collected into heparinised tubes. Naive, central memory, regulatory and stem cell-like memory CD4+ T cells were sorted on a BD FACSAria II using a panel including CD45RO, CCR7, CD25, CD127, CD95 and CD27. Every sorted population had a purity above 98%. PBMCs were separated immediately by Lymphoprep density gradient centrifugation and were stained directly, without being cultured. Samples were stained and sorted in pairs, with one healthy donor and one patient per experiment, so that batch effects were minimized. The chain was built from TRBV9 and TRBJ2-1; D gene: possibly TRBD2, on 6 matching bases. The clonotype comes from a woman aged 25 to 45 in good health. The sample comprised Tregs from blood. Per the publication, the cell subset or site label means: regulatory CD4+ T cells. The CDR3 protein: CASSETSSSYNEQFF. In nucleotides, the sequence is TGTGCCAGCAGCGAAACTAGCAGCTCCTACAATGAGCAGTTCTTC.